This TCR beta chain was captured in a study of T-cell memory formation after mild COVID-19. Study findings and constraints: CD4+ contracting clones were found mainly in CM and EM, and CD8+ ones in EMRA.

MiXCR, applied by TCRdb to the 5' RACE reads, yields one record per CDR3 protein. The sample lists tens of thousands of distinct CDR3 sequences; approximately 6.8% were seen once. This clonotype appeared many times. The antigen is not known. Germline V gives CDR1 SGHDT, CDR2 YYEEEE. Trimming left V 3 bases short and J 6 bases short, with 1 base between. CDR3 size: 9 residues. V gene TRBV5-6 combines with J gene TRBJ2-7, with D unresolved. This clonotype was obtained from a man between 18 and 29 years old who had mild COVID-19 (a few samples of this study predate the infection). Cell type and time point are not known. The sequencing sample was made of PBMCs or a T cell subset sorted from them (not recorded which). The chain's CDR3 is CASSSEQYV. The DNA for the CDR3 is TGTGCCAGCAGCTCCGAGCAGTACGTC.